This T cell receptor beta chain is from a study of T cells in localized non-small cell lung cancer. General observations from the study: Tumor trailed uninvolved adjacent lung in T cell clonality, which peaked there. Of the top 100 tumor clones, median roughly 60 were in adjacent lung, some 30 among its top 100. A denser population of T cells in blood accompanied longer overall survival.

Germline V CDR1 and CDR2: SGHNT, YENEEA. The CDR3 contains 14 residues. V gave up 6 bases and J gave up 4 bases, with 13 bases separating them. There are many counts of this clone. Its antigen is not known. Assay used: immunoSEQ multiplex PCR; TCRdb lists only in-frame clones, some missing. The top ten clones hold 7.2% of a sample with under 15,000 clones, roughly 30% of them seen once. The sequence was obtained from a female donor at least 60 years old with stage I lung adenocarcinoma. The sample in question was lung tumor tissue, obtained before any cancer treatment. The chain uses TRBV11-3 and TRBJ2-1; TRBD1 might be the D (6 bases). The CDR3 DNA follows: TGTGCCAGCAGTCCACGGACAGTTTACAATGAGCAGTTCTTC. This sequence encodes CASSPRTVYNEQFF. Looking up the rest from reference TRBV11-3 and TRBJ2-1 gives the full variable domain: EAGVVQSPRYKIIEKKQPVAFWCNPISGHNTLYWYLQNLGQGPELLIRYENEEAVDDSQLPKDRFSAERLKGVDSTLKIQPAELGDSAVYLCASSPRTVYNEQFFGPGTRLTVL.